The source of this T cell receptor (beta chain) is a study of glioma-infiltrating T cells. General study points: Only very few CDR3 sequences appeared in both tissue and blood. Non-neoplastic patients had below-expected tissue-blood divergence, while all gliomas exceeded expectation.

A remark on this clonotype: Its antigen is still unknown.

TCR alpha and beta CDR3 regions were amplified from RNA using iRepertoire nested multiplex PCR. Tissue mRNA or PBMC total RNA, roughly 95-400 ng, went into one-step reverse transcription and amplification. TCRdb re-called the multiplex PCR reads through MiXCR, storing one row per CDR3 protein. Altogether about 140,000 distinct CDR3 sequences are present, about two fifths being singletons, with the ten largest covering 20% to 25%. Germline V gene lookup returns CDR1 DFQATT and CDR2 SNEGSKA (reference sequence). The CDR3 covers 14 residues. With 6 bases removed from V and 1 base from J, the gap between germline ends came to 15 bases.

This chain links TRBV20-1 with TRBJ1-1; D unresolved. Sequencing used glioma tissue, nonneoplastic brain tissue, or PBMCs (not recorded which). The TCR sequence derives from a human donor with low-grade glioma or glioblastoma, undergoing nonglioma brain surgery, or in good health (not recorded which). Written as DNA, the CDR3 is TGCAGTGCCGGGAGGCAGTCACAGAACACTGAAGCTTTCTTT. This encodes CSAGRQSQNTEAFF.